Each of the 23 T cell receptor beta chains below was sequenced from the same sample in a study of blood T cell repertoires in COVID-19. The method was immunoSEQ multiplex PCR; TCRdb's version includes in-frame clones alone and lacks a portion of them. The repertoire includes 300,000 to 350,000 clones, over 80% of them detected once, and roughly a tenth sits in the top ten. The sequenced sample consisted of peripheral blood. These receptors were collected from a man aged 25 to 45 with COVID-19, enrolled during active disease.

The chain joins TRBV5-6 to TRBJ1-2, with 9 positions matching TRBD1. Germline V lookup: CDR1 SGHDT, CDR2 YYEEEE. This CDR3 has 15 amino acids. V lost 1 base, J lost 3 bases, and 4 bases stayed unmatched. CDR3: CASSLIQGAHYGYTF. The CDR3 bases are TGTGCCAGCAGCTTGATACAGGGGGCGCACTATGGCTACACCTTC.

The chain links TRBV15 to TRBJ2-2, with 7 bases that match TRBD1. CDR1 and CDR2 from the germline V gene are LNHNV and YYDKDF (reference sequence). The trim removed 3 bases at V and 2 bases at J, leaving 15 bases unmatched. The CDR3 consists of 19 residues. The CDR3 protein is CATSRLQLLGDRNTGELFF. CDR3 nucleotides: TGTGCCACCAGCAGGTTACAGTTATTAGGGGACAGAAACACCGGGGAGCTGTTTTTT.

The J gene is TRBJ2-1, the V gene TRBV2; TRBD2 agrees at 12 bases. V lost 5 bases, J lost 6 bases, and 11 bases stayed unmatched. Per germline, CDR1 SNHLY and CDR2 FYNNEI. The CDR3 spans 17 residues. The CDR3 sequence is CASSRRSPLAGGNEQFF. The DNA of the CDR3 is TGTGCCAGCAGTCGCCGTTCCCCACTAGCGGGGGGCAATGAGCAGTTCTTC.

This clone appeared a single time. The V call is TRBV15, the J call TRBJ2-1; D remains ambiguous. This CDR3 contains 12 residues. The V gene lost 0 bases and the J gene lost 7 bases, with 4 bases spanning the gap. Germline V CDR1 and CDR2: LNHNV, YYDKDF (reference sequence). The chain's CDR3 is CATSRDLNEQFF. Written as DNA, the CDR3 is TGTGCCACCAGCAGAGATCTAAATGAGCAGTTCTTC.

The rearrangement uses TRBV7-3 and TRBJ1-6; 10 bases agree with TRBD1. The CDR3 loop spans 14 amino acids. CDR1 SGHTA and CDR2 FQGTGA come from the germline V gene. The V segment lost 3 bases and the J segment 11 bases; nucleotides outside the gene matches: 4. The CDR3 spells CASSFSGTGAPLHF. CDR3 coding DNA: TGTGCCAGCAGCTTCTCCGGGACAGGGGCACCCCTCCACTTT.

The CDR3 loop is CASSPPQTIAKNIQYF. For the CDR3, the DNA is TGTGCCAGCTCACCACCCCAGACTATAGCCAAAAACATTCAGTACTTC. This chain links TRBV18 with TRBJ2-4; the D gene is possibly TRBD2 (5 bases). The germline V gene encodes CDR1 KGHSH and CDR2 LQKENI. The V and J ends lost 0 bases and 0 bases respectively, with 9 bases between them. The CDR3 spans 16 residues. Full variable domain (remainder filled in from reference TRBV18 and TRBJ2-4): NAGVMQNPRHLVRRRGQEARLRCSPMKGHSHVYWYRQLPEEGLKFMVYLQKENIIDESGMPKERFSAEFPKEGPSILRIQQVVRGDSAAYFCASSPPQTIAKNIQYFGAGTRLSVL.

The chain recombines TRBV10-3 with TRBJ1-2, with D maybe TRBD1 (6 bases). The CDR3 is made up of 13 amino acids. CDR1 and CDR2 from the germline V gene are ENHRY and SYGVKD. V lost 4 bases and J 8 bases, leaving 14 bases between the germline ends. Here the CDR3 reads CAISAGEGYGYTF. The CDR3 DNA reads as TGTGCCATCAGTGCAGGGGAGGGCTACGGCTACACCTTC.

This rearrangement joins TRBV7-6 to TRBJ2-2; 7 bases match TRBD2. This CDR3 has 16 amino acids. The junction had 7 bases not matched to a gene; V was cut back by 5 bases and J by 1 base. From germline, CDR1 is SGHVS and CDR2 FNYEAQ. CDR3: CASSGRDYVNTGELFF. The CDR3 DNA is TGTGCCAGCAGCGGCCGGGACTACGTGAACACCGGGGAGCTGTTTTTT. The full variable domain, in which reference TRBV7-6 and TRBJ2-2 provide the parts outside the CDR3, is GAGVSQSPRYKVTKRGQDVALRCDPISGHVSLYWYRQALGQGPEFLTYFNYEAQQDKSGLPNDRFSAERPEGSISTLTIQRTEQRDSAMYRCASSGRDYVNTGELFFGEGSRLTVL.

This clone was seen once. This chain connects TRBV19 to TRBJ2-1; TRBD1 agrees at 10 bases. The CDR3 extends over 13 amino acids. Germline CDR1 LNHDA, CDR2 SQIVND (reference sequence). V gave up 9 bases and J gave up 9 bases; unmatched junction bases: 8. The CDR3 spells CASYPGQGSEQFF. The CDR3, as DNA: TGTGCCAGCTATCCGGGACAGGGGAGTGAGCAGTTCTTC.

The chain carries TRBV7-3 and TRBJ1-6; 7 bases are a match to TRBD1. This CDR3 region has 14 residues. CDR1 SGHTA and CDR2 FQGTGA come from the germline V gene. The V gene end was trimmed by 5 bases and the J gene end by 6 bases; junction bases not matched to a gene: 4. The CDR3 loop is CASSQTGFNSPLHF. DNA for the CDR3: TGTGCCAGCAGCCAGACAGGGTTTAATTCACCCCTCCACTTT. Supplemented by reference TRBV7-3 and TRBJ1-6, the full variable domain reads GAGVSQTPSNKVTEKGKYVELRCDPISGHTALYWYRQSLGQGPEFLIYFQGTGAADDSGLPNDRFFAVRPEGSVSTLKIQRTERGDSAVYLCASSQTGFNSPLHFGNGTRLTVT.

This rearrangement joins TRBV2 to TRBJ2-7, with D tentatively TRBD2 (5 bases). Germline V gives CDR1 SNHLY, CDR2 FYNNEI. Trimming removed 6 bases from V and 0 bases from J, with 21 bases in between. This CDR3 is 17 amino acids long. The DNA of the CDR3 is TGTGCCAGCAGGGACTCTATTCTCGGTTCCCTCTCCTACGAGCAGTACTTC. It is translated as CASRDSILGSLSYEQYF.

V and J are TRBV12-5 and TRBJ2-1; tentative D call: TRBD2 (7 bases). There are 16 residues in the CDR3. Looked up from germline, CDR1 is LGHNT and CDR2 is FRNRAP. Trimming took 2 bases from V and 3 from J, leaving 14 bases between them. CDR3 nucleotides: TGTGCTAGTGGTTTGCTAGGGGGGGCCGTCTACAATGAGCAGTTCTTC. Encoded protein: CASGLLGGAVYNEQFF.

The V and J genes are TRBV30 and TRBJ1-1; D may be TRBD1 (5 bases). The V gene's germline CDR1 is GTSNPN and CDR2 SVGIG (reference sequence). V shed 2 bases and J shed 7 bases, with 20 bases lying between them. The CDR3 contains 15 residues. The DNA of the CDR3 is TGTGCCTGGAGTTCCCCGGACAAAGTGGGATTTGAAGCTTTCTTT. Translating gives CAWSSPDKVGFEAFF.

Here the CDR3 reads CASSRTGQLNYEQYF. As DNA, the CDR3 is TGTGCCAGCAGTCGCACAGGTCAACTGAACTACGAGCAGTACTTC. The rearrangement links TRBV6-5 to TRBJ2-7, with D possibly being TRBD1 (5 bases). Germline lookup yields CDR1 MNHEY and CDR2 SVGAGI. Trimming shortened V by 5 bases and J by 3 bases, and 17 bases separated the two germline ends. The CDR3 consists of 15 residues.

The J gene is TRBJ1-2, the V gene TRBV18; 7 bases fit TRBD1. This CDR3 has 13 amino acids. Germline trimming cut 3 bases from V and 6 bases from J; bases unmatched to any gene: 4. CDR1 KGHSH and CDR2 LQKENI come from the germline V gene. The CDR3 spells CASSPSGTDGYTF. The CDR3, as DNA: TGTGCCAGCTCACCGTCCGGGACAGATGGCTACACCTTC.

This rearrangement joins TRBV24-1 to TRBJ1-5; possibly TRBD1 for D (5 bases). The V gene lost 5 bases and the J gene lost 6 bases, with 7 bases spanning the gap. This CDR3 has 12 residues. CDR1 is KGHDR, CDR2 SFDVKD, per germline. DNA of the CDR3: TGTGCCACCAGTGTCGGGGGTCAGCCCCAGCATTTT. It is translated as CATSVGGQPQHF.

The chain is built from TRBV28 and TRBJ1-2; 7 bases agree with TRBD1. The CDR3 length is 15 residues. CDR1 is MDHEN, CDR2 SYDVKM, per germline. V lost 11 bases to trimming and J lost 6 bases; unmatched junction nucleotides: 18. In DNA form, the CDR3 reads TGTGCCGCCCGAAACCTGGGACAGCCTAGGGATGGCTACACCTTC. This sequence encodes CAARNLGQPRDGYTF.

The chain is built from TRBV5-6 and TRBJ2-5; 10 bases agree with TRBD1. V lost 9 bases to trimming and J lost 5 bases; unmatched junction nucleotides: 10. This CDR3 comprises 14 residues. Germline lookup yields CDR1 SGHDT and CDR2 YYEEEE. CDR3 bases: TGTGCCACCCGACGGACAGGGGGTGGGGAGACCCAGTACTTC. It is translated as CATRRTGGGETQYF.

The rearrangement uses TRBV4-3 and TRBJ2-1, with 9 positions matching TRBD1. CDR3 length: 15 amino acids. V shed 4 bases and J 4 bases; nucleotides not matched to a gene: 5. Germline V gives CDR1 LGHNA, CDR2 YSLEER. The CDR3: CASSPRDRAYNEQFF. The CDR3 DNA is TGCGCCAGCAGCCCCCGGGACAGGGCTTACAATGAGCAGTTCTTC.

This chain connects TRBV27 to TRBJ1-1; TRBD1 is a possible D gene (5 bases). Germline lookup yields CDR1 MNHEY and CDR2 SMNVEV (reference sequence). The CDR3 is made up of 13 amino acids. Trimming took off 5 bases at V and 1 base at J, with 8 bases between the two ends. The CDR3, as DNA: TGTGCCAGCAGTGACCAGGGGAACACTGAAGCTTTCTTT. As protein: CASSDQGNTEAFF.

This chain joins TRBV25-1 and TRBJ2-3, with D uncertain. The CDR3 covers 17 residues. Trimming left V 5 bases short and J 0 bases short, with 18 bases between. Germline CDR1 and CDR2: MGHDK and SYGVNS. Here the CDR3 DNA reads TGTGCCAGCAGTTTATCGTTAACAGTGGTAAGCACAGATACGCAGTATTTT. This sequence encodes CASSLSLTVVSTDTQYF.

The chain recombines TRBV19 with TRBJ1-2, with D hard to call. The germline V and J ends were trimmed by 5 bases and 3 bases, with 16 bases remaining between them. The CDR3 covers 15 residues. Germline lookup yields CDR1 LNHDA and CDR2 SQIVND (reference sequence). The CDR3 is CASSPLLQTDYGYTF. CDR3 coding DNA: TGTGCCAGTAGTCCGCTGCTCCAAACAGACTATGGCTACACCTTC.

This clone was seen once. The rearrangement joins TRBV18 to TRBJ1-5; 8 bases agree with TRBD1. V was pared by 5 bases and J by 7 bases, with 10 bases of the junction left unmatched. The germline V gene encodes CDR1 KGHSH and CDR2 LQKENI. The CDR3 extends over 15 amino acids. The CDR3, as DNA: TGTGCCAGCTCAGCCCAGACAGGGGTTGGGCAGCCCCAGCATTTT. It yields the protein CASSAQTGVGQPQHF. Using reference TRBV18 and TRBJ1-5 for the parts outside the CDR3, the full variable domain is NAGVMQNPRHLVRRRGQEARLRCSPMKGHSHVYWYRQLPEEGLKFMVYLQKENIIDESGMPKERFSAEFPKEGPSILRIQQVVRGDSAAYFCASSAQTGVGQPQHFGDGTRLSIL.